Each of the 3 T cell receptor beta chains below was sequenced from the same sample in a study of OX40 agonist ivuxolimab in advanced cancers. Sequencing used immunoSEQ multiplex PCR; TCRdb keeps in-frame clones, though not all of them. The table lists 70,000 to 95,000 clones, roughly 88% of them singletons. Sequenced here: CD4+ or CD8+ T cells sorted from blood, sampled in a trial of the OX40 agonist ivuxolimab. These receptors all come from an adult with an advanced solid tumor such as melanoma, head and neck, liver or kidney cancer.

The chain joins TRBV19 to TRBJ1-5; D gene uncertain. The germline gives CDR1 LNHDA, CDR2 SQIVND (reference sequence). CDR3 length: 15 residues. The V gene lost 5 bases and the J gene lost 3 bases, with 14 bases spanning the gap. The CDR3 protein is CASSDPQGDNQPQHF. The CDR3 DNA follows: TGTGCCAGTAGTGACCCCCAAGGAGACAATCAGCCCCAGCATTTT.

This clone was counted a few times. The chain joins TRBV18 to TRBJ1-1, with a weak D call TRBD1 (6 bases). There are 14 residues in the CDR3. V dropped 6 bases and J dropped 11 bases, with 22 bases sitting between them. CDR1 KGHSH and CDR2 LQKENI come from the germline V gene. The CDR3 reads CASSPLTGEIEAFF. The CDR3 DNA is TGTGCCAGCTCCCCATTGACAGGAGAGATCGAGGCTTTCTTT.

The genes are TRBV27 and TRBJ1-6; D perhaps matches TRBD1 (6 bases). This CDR3 is built from 14 residues. Trimming cost V 6 bases and J 8 bases, with 14 bases left between them. Germline CDR1 and CDR2: MNHEY and SMNVEV (reference sequence). Here the CDR3 DNA reads TGTGCCAGCAGGTGGGAGGGGGTGGATTCACCCCTCCACTTT. Protein: CASRWEGVDSPLHF.